This TCR beta chain is from a study of cytomegalovirus exposure and HLA in healthy donors. Study conclusions and caveats: Most observed TCR sequences were rare, whereas some public TCRs were detected in many donors. Using the classifier, cytomegalovirus status was reportedly diagnosed with high specificity and sensitivity. Data from an earlier analysis indicated that most TCR beta V segments were productive either about 90% or about 30% of the time.

Use of 60 Vbeta and 13 Jbeta primers characterized the PCR. In the original processing: Tens of millions of unique TCR beta chains, roughly 10 million shared, were counted in a later analysis. Profiled with immunoSEQ multiplex PCR; TCRdb holds only in-frame clones, not every one. V and J calls and clone size come straight from that table; D and trimming were deduced from the DNA. The table records 180,000 or so clones, 80% to 90% of them present only once. Details on this clone: No antigen is known for it.

Germline-derived CDR1 and CDR2 are SGHTA and FQGNSA. This CDR3 comprises 13 residues. Trimming took 1 base from V and 3 from J, leaving 7 bases between them. The chain joins TRBV7-2 to TRBJ2-7; no definite D call. The TCR originated in a man in his late teens or twenties in good health and CMV-seropositive. Sequences were obtained from PBMCs. As DNA, the CDR3 is TGTGCCAGCAGCTTAGGTCTATTCTACGAGCAGTACTTC. Protein: CASSLGLFYEQYF.